This T cell receptor (beta chain) was captured by sequencing in a study of blood T cell repertoires in COVID-19. Overall study: Both acute and convalescent COVID-19 samples were obtained from the United States, Italy and Spain. From T cells, B-cell-depleted T cells, or PBMCs came the material, which was cDNA or gDNA.

The CDR3 runs 15 residues. Per the germline V gene, CDR1 is LGHDT and CDR2 is YNNKEL (reference sequence). Losses at the gene ends were 5 bases for V and 1 base for J; bases not matched to a gene: 6. In the original workflow: Cell counts per sample came from amplifying reference gene primers. Only in-frame clones appear in the TCRdb table, and some are missing; sequencing was by immunoSEQ multiplex PCR. V, J and clone size derive from that table, while D and trimming were established from the DNA sequence. The repertoire consists of a few hundred thousand clones, with approximately 84% occurring once and the leading ten covering roughly 4.1%.

Sequenced input: peripheral blood. This clonotype was obtained from a man in his fifties with acute or convalescent COVID-19. The rearrangement uses TRBV3-1 (or the pseudogene TRBV3-2) and TRBJ1-1, with TRBD1 matching over 8 bases. The CDR3 is CASSYRGIRNTEAFF. The CDR3 DNA is TGTGCCAGCAGCTACAGGGGGATCAGGAACACTGAAGCTTTCTTT.